This passage covers 18 T cell receptor beta chains from one sample sequenced in a study of blood T cell repertoires in COVID-19. TCRdb keeps only in-frame clones here, not all; method: immunoSEQ multiplex PCR. The sample shows around 46,000 clones, around 83% of them seen only once. The specimen was peripheral blood. All receptors derive from a middle-aged man with active COVID-19.

The V and J genes are TRBV7-3 and TRBJ2-3, with 7 positions matching TRBD2. V trimming: 5 bases; J trimming: 0 bases; junction bases outside the gene matches: 8. Germline assignment: CDR1 SGHTA and CDR2 FQGTGA. The length of the CDR3 is 16 residues. The CDR3 DNA sequence: TGTGCCAGCAGCGAAGGACGTAGCGGGAGCACAGATACGCAGTATTTT. It translates to CASSEGRSGSTDTQYF. Full variable domain (remainder filled in from reference TRBV7-3 and TRBJ2-3): GAGVSQTPSNKVTEKGKYVELRCDPISGHTALYWYRQSLGQGPEFLIYFQGTGAADDSGLPNDRFFAVRPEGSVSTLKIQRTERGDSAVYLCASSEGRSGSTDTQYFGPGTRLTVL.

A single count supports this clone. V is TRBV4-1 and J is TRBJ2-5; TRBD2 might be the D (6 bases). Germline V gene data show CDR1 as MGHRA and CDR2 as YSYEKL. The CDR3 totals 16 residues. V lost 5 bases and J lost 6, with 22 bases in between. The CDR3 bases are TGCGCCAGCAGCTCGTGGTTAGCGGAAGTGGTCAAGACCCAGTACTTC. This translates into CASSSWLAEVVKTQYF.

This clone has a handful of counts. The CDR3: CASSLNRGYGYTF. The CDR3 region has the DNA TGTGCCAGCAGCTTGAACAGGGGCTATGGCTACACCTTC. The gene calls are TRBV5-6 and TRBJ1-2; the match to TRBD1 covers 7 bases. This CDR3 is built from 13 residues. V shed 1 base, J shed 4 bases, and the junction held 1 base outside the gene matches. Germline loops: CDR1 SGHDT, CDR2 YYEEEE.

This chain uses TRBV4-2 with TRBJ2-1, with a weak D call TRBD2 (6 bases). The germline V and J ends were trimmed by 0 bases and 14 bases, with 14 bases remaining between them. CDR3 length equals 13 residues. CDR1 is LGHNA and CDR2 is YNFKEQ in the germline V gene. CDR3 in amino acids: CASSQDRAGTKFF. CDR3 coding DNA: TGTGCCAGCAGCCAAGATAGGGCGGGGACGAAGTTCTTC.

The CDR3 region is CASSLDQGTANYEQYF. As DNA, the CDR3 is TGTGCCAGCAGCTTAGATCAAGGGACAGCCAACTACGAGCAGTACTTC. This chain links TRBV11-2 with TRBJ2-7, with 7 bases lining up with TRBD1. The length of the CDR3 is 16 residues. In germline, CDR1 is SGHAT, CDR2 FQNNGV. With V trimmed by 0 bases and J by 3 bases, 8 bases remained unmatched. Complete variable domain (other parts from reference TRBV11-2 and TRBJ2-7): EAGVAQSPRYKIIEKRQSVAFWCNPISGHATLYWYQQILGQGPKLLIQFQNNGVVDDSQLPKDRFSAERLKGVDSTLKIQPAKLEDSAVYLCASSLDQGTANYEQYFGPGTRLTVT.

V gene TRBV30 combines with J gene TRBJ1-2; 9 positions agree with TRBD1. V shed 2 bases, J shed 2 bases, and the junction held 6 bases outside the gene matches. The CDR3 is made up of 15 amino acids. Germline V gene sequence: CDR1 GTSNPN, CDR2 SVGIG (reference sequence). The CDR3 here is CAWSSRGTGNYGYTF. The CDR3 DNA sequence: TGTGCCTGGAGTTCCCGGGGGACAGGGAACTATGGCTACACCTTC.

This clone has just one count. Written as DNA, the CDR3 is TGTGCCTGGAGGCTCGGGACAGGGGAACGGCAGCCCCAGCATTTT. Its protein product is CAWRLGTGERQPQHF. This rearrangement joins TRBV30 to TRBJ1-5; 10 bases map to TRBD1. There are 15 residues in the CDR3. V dropped 3 bases and J dropped 7; count of bases not matched to a gene: 9. Germline V gene sequence: CDR1 GTSNPN, CDR2 SVGIG (reference sequence).

The rearrangement joins TRBV27 to TRBJ1-5; 7 bases fit TRBD1. The ends lost 6 bases at V and 4 bases at J; junction bases unmatched: 12. Germline V gene data show CDR1 as MNHEY and CDR2 as SMNVEV (reference sequence). The CDR3 has 16 amino acids. The CDR3 nucleotides are TGTGCCAGCAGGACATTTCGGACAGGACCTAATCAGCCCCAGCATTTT. Protein: CASRTFRTGPNQPQHF.

V usage is TRBV5-1 and J usage is TRBJ2-5, with 7 bases lining up with TRBD2. CDR3 length: 16 residues. CDR1 is SGHRS, CDR2 YFSETQ, per germline. With V trimmed by 1 base and J by 3 bases, 9 bases remained unmatched. This CDR3 reads CASSLTSGEGKETQYF. CDR3 nucleotide sequence: TGCGCCAGCAGCTTGACCAGCGGGGAGGGGAAAGAGACCCAGTACTTC.

This clone has just one count. V is TRBV7-2 and J is TRBJ1-6; 11 bases line up with TRBD1. Germline CDR1 is SGHTA and CDR2 is FQGNSA. The CDR3 loop spans 16 amino acids. V lost 5 bases, J lost 10 bases, and 10 bases stayed unmatched. The CDR3 protein is CASSPRRTGGGSPLHF. For the CDR3, the DNA is TGTGCCAGCAGCCCCCGCCGGACAGGGGGCGGATCACCCCTCCACTTT.

This clone has a single count. The rearrangement uses TRBV18 and TRBJ2-7; 7 positions agree with TRBD2. The junction had 9 bases not matched to a gene; V was cut back by 5 bases and J by 5 bases. This CDR3 has 14 amino acids. Germline V lookup: CDR1 KGHSH, CDR2 LQKENI. The CDR3 sequence: CASSIQAGEDEQYF. The DNA for the CDR3 is TGTGCCAGCTCAATACAGGCGGGAGAGGACGAGCAGTACTTC.

V is TRBV9 and J is TRBJ2-6; 7 bases map to TRBD2. The CDR3 consists of 19 residues. Germline trimming cut 0 bases from V and 0 bases from J; bases unmatched to any gene: 9. Germline CDR1 is SGDLS and CDR2 is YYNGEE. CDR3 in DNA: TGTGCCAGCAGCGTAGGTCATTGGGAGGGCCGCTCTGGGGCCAACGTCCTGACTTTC. Translated, it gives CASSVGHWEGRSGANVLTF. The full variable domain, completed using reference TRBV9 and TRBJ2-6, is DSGVTQTPKHLITATGQRVTLRCSPRSGDLSVYWYQQSLDQGLQFLIQYYNGEERAKGNILERFSAQQFPDLHSELNLSSLELGDSALYFCASSVGHWEGRSGANVLTFGAGSRLTVL.

The chain combines TRBV7-3 with TRBJ2-3, with 7 bases identical to TRBD2. The CDR3 is 15 residues long. With V trimmed by 2 bases and J by 2 bases, 4 bases remained unmatched. Germline assignment: CDR1 SGHTA and CDR2 FQGTGA. DNA of the CDR3: TGTGCCAGCAGCTTAGGCGGGAGTTACACAGATACGCAGTATTTT. Protein product: CASSLGGSYTDTQYF. Full variable domain (rest looked up from reference TRBV7-3 and TRBJ2-3): GAGVSQTPSNKVTEKGKYVELRCDPISGHTALYWYRQSLGQGPEFLIYFQGTGAADDSGLPNDRFFAVRPEGSVSTLKIQRTERGDSAVYLCASSLGGSYTDTQYFGPGTRLTVL.

The V and J genes are TRBV4-1 and TRBJ1-4, with TRBD1 matching over 7 bases. CDR1 is MGHRA, CDR2 YSYEKL, per germline. The CDR3 is 14 residues long. J was trimmed by 5 bases and V by 1 base; bases with no gene match: 1. The CDR3 DNA reads as TGCGCCAGCAGCCAAGGCAGGGGGAATGAAAAACTGTTTTTT. This translates into CASSQGRGNEKLFF.

The J gene is TRBJ2-1, the V gene TRBV5-1, with D possibly matching TRBD2 (6 bases). The germline gives CDR1 SGHRS, CDR2 YFSETQ. This CDR3 is built from 11 residues. Trimming removed 3 bases at V and 9 bases at J, with 7 bases between. CDR3 protein: CASSSGVEQFF. The CDR3 nucleotides are TGCGCCAGCAGCTCGGGGGTTGAGCAGTTCTTC.

V gene TRBV24-1 combines with J gene TRBJ2-5; 7 bases are a match to TRBD1. CDR1 is KGHDR, CDR2 SFDVKD, per germline. The CDR3 loop spans 15 amino acids. V lost 4 bases to trimming and J lost 5 bases; unmatched junction nucleotides: 9. CDR3 amino acids: CATSDWTGDGETQYF. The DNA for the CDR3 is TGTGCCACCAGTGACTGGACAGGAGATGGGGAGACCCAGTACTTC.

The chain employs TRBV19 and TRBJ2-1; TRBD1 might be the D (5 bases). Trimming took off 7 bases at V and 6 bases at J, with 10 bases between the two ends. The V gene's germline CDR1 is LNHDA and CDR2 SQIVND (reference sequence). The CDR3 totals 12 residues. CDR3 residues: CASKGFANEQFF. The CDR3 nucleotides read TGTGCCAGTAAGGGGTTTGCCAATGAGCAGTTCTTC.

This clone has more than one count but fewer than ten. The chain combines TRBV6-5 with TRBJ1-5; possible D gene TRBD1, 5 bases. The CDR3 length is 13 residues. Germline CDR1 MNHEY, CDR2 SVGAGI. V lost 2 bases to trimming and J lost 7 bases, with 9 bases between them. CDR3 loop: CASSYRGGQPQHF. For the CDR3, the DNA is TGTGCCAGCAGTTACAGGGGTGGCCAGCCCCAGCATTTT.